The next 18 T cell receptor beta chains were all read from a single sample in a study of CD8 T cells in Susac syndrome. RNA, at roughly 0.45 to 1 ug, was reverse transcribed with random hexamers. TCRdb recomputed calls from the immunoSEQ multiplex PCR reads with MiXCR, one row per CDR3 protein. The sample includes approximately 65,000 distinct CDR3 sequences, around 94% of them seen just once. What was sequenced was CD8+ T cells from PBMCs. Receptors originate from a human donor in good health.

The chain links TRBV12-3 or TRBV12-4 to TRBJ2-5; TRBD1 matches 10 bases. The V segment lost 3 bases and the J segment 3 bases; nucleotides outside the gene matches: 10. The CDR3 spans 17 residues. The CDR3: CASSLLVAGQGKETQYF. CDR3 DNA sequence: TGTGCCAGCAGTTTGTTAGTAGCGGGACAGGGGAAAGAGACCCAGTACTTC.

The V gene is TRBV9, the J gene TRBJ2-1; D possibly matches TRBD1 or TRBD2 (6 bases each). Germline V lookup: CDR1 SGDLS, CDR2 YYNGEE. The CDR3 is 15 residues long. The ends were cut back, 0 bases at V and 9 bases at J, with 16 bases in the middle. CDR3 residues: CASSVAVIGGGEQFF. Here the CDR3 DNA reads TGTGCCAGCAGCGTAGCGGTTATAGGAGGGGGTGAGCAGTTCTTC.

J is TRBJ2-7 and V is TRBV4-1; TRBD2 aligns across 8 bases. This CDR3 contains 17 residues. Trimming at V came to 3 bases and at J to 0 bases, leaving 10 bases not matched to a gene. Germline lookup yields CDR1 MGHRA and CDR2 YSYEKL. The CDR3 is CASSQRGDTSSSYEQYF. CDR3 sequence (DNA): TGCGCCAGCAGCCAGCGGGGGGACACTTCGAGCTCCTACGAGCAGTACTTC.

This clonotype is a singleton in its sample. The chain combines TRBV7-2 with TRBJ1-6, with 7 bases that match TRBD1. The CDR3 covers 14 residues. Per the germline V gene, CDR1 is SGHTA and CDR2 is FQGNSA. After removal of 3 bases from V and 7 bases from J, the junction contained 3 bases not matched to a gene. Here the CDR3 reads CASSLTGLNSPLHF. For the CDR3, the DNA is TGTGCCAGCAGCTTGACAGGGCTGAATTCACCCCTCCACTTT.

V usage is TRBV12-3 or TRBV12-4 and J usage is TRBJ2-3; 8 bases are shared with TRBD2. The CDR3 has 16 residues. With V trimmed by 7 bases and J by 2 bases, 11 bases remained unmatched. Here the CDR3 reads CASMVLAGRNTDTQYF. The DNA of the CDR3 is TGTGCCAGCATGGTGTTAGCGGGGCGTAACACAGATACGCAGTATTTT.

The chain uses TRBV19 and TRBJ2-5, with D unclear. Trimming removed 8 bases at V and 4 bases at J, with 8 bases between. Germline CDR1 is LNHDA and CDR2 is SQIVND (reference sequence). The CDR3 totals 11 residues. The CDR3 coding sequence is TGTGCCAGTCGATGGGGAGAGACCCAGTACTTC. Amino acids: CASRWGETQYF. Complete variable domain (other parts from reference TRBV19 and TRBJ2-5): DGGITQSPKYLFRKEGQNVTLSCEQNLNHDAMYWYRQDPGQGLRLIYYSQIVNDFQKGDIAEGYSVSREKKESFPLTVTSAQKNPTAFYLCASRWGETQYFGPGTRLLVL.

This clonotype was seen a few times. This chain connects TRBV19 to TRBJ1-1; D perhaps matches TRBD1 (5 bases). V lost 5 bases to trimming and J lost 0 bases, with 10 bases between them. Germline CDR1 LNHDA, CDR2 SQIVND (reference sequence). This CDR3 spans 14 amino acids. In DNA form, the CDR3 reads TGTGCCAGTAGTCCACCCAGGGTGAACACTGAAGCTTTCTTT. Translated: CASSPPRVNTEAFF.

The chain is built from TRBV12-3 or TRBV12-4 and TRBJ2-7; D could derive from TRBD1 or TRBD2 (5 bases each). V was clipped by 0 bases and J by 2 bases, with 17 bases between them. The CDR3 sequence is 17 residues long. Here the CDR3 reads CASSLAYSAWGTYEQYF. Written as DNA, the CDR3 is TGTGCCAGCAGTTTAGCTTATTCAGCATGGGGGACCTACGAGCAGTACTTC.

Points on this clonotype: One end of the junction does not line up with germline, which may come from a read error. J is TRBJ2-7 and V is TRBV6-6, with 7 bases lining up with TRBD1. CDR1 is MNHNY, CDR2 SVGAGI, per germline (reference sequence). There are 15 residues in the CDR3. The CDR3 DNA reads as TGTGCCAGCAGTTACTCACCCCCCGGGACAGCGTATTATCACTTC. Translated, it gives CASSYSPPGTAYYHF.

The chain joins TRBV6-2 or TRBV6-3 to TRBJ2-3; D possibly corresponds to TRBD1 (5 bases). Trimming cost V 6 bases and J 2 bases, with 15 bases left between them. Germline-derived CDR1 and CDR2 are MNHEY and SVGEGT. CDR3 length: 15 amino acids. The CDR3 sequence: CASSPGHAATDTQYF. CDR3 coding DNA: TGTGCCAGCAGCCCCGGACACGCAGCCACAGATACGCAGTATTTT.

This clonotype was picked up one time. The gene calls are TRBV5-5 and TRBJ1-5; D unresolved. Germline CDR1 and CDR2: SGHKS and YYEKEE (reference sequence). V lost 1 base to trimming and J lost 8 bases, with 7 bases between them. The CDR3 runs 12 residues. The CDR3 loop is CASSLSSEPQHF. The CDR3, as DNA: TGTGCCAGCAGCTTGAGCTCCGAGCCCCAGCATTTT.

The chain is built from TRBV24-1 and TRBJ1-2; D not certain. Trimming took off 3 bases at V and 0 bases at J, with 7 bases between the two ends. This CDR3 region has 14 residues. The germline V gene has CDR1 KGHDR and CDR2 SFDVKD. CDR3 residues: CATSDEGSNYGYTF. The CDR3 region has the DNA TGTGCCACCAGTGATGAGGGCTCTAACTATGGCTACACCTTC.

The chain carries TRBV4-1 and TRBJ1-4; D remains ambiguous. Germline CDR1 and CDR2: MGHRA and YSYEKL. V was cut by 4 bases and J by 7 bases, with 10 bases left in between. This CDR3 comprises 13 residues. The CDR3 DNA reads TGCGCCAGCAGCCCCCCAGAGGGTGAAAAACTGTTTTTT. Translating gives CASSPPEGEKLFF.

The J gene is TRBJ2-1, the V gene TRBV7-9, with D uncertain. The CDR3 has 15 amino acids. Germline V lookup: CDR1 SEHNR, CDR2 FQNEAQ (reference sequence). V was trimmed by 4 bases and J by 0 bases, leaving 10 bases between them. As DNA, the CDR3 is TGTGCCAGCAGCTCCCCCCTCAGCTCCTACAATGAGCAGTTCTTC. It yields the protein CASSSPLSSYNEQFF.

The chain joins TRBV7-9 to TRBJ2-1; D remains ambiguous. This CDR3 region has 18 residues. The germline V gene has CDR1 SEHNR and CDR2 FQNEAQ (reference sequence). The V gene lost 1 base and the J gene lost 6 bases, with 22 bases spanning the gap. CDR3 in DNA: TGTGCCAGCAGCTTAGGCCCCATTATTCTTTTGGACCGCAATGAGCAGTTCTTC. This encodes CASSLGPIILLDRNEQFF.

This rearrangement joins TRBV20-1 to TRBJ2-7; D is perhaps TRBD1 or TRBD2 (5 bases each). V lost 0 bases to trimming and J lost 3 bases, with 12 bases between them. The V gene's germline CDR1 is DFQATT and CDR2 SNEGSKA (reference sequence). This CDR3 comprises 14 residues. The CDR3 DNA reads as TGCAGTGCTAGAGATCTAGGGACCCTCTACGAGCAGTACTTC. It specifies CSARDLGTLYEQYF.

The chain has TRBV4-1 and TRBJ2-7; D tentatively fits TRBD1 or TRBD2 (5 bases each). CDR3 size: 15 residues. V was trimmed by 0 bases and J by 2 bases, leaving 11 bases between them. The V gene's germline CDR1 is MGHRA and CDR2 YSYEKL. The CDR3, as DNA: TGCGCCAGCAGCCAAGAATGGGACGGGACCTACGAGCAGTACTTC. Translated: CASSQEWDGTYEQYF.

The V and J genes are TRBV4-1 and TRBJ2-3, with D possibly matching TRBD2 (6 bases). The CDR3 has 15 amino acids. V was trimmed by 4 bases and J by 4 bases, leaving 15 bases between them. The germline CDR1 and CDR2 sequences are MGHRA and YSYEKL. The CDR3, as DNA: TGCGCCAGCAGCCCCCCAGGAGGGTTCCCAGATACGCAGTATTTT. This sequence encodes CASSPPGGFPDTQYF.